This record looks at one T cell receptor beta chain sequence and its context. This receptor's antigen is unknown. Per-base qualities were not stored, and no clone one base away is much larger. These data belong to a study of blood T cell repertoires in COVID-19 (TCRdb year 2020). Regarding the study in general: Collaborator samples came from the United States, Italy and Spain and covered acute and convalescent phases of COVID-19. The prospective study material was composed of cDNA or gDNA derived from T cells, B-cell-depleted T cells, or PBMCs. Subjects who had been exposed to COVID-19, were actively infected with it, or had recovered from it provided the deeply sampled blood TCRbeta repertoires that made up the dataset. The repertoires were released in a freely available public database intended as a resource for research on the immune response to SARS-CoV-2. Samples came from the ongoing ImmuneRACE study (first 160 participants) plus 1,254 subjects from 6 global collaborators. A de-identified subject ID, COVID-19 status, age in years and sex were almost always included in the sample metadata. HLA class I and class II types, where available, came from metadata supplied by the sample provider rather than from assay-based typing.

The cysteine opens and the phenylalanine closes a CDR3 of 15 amino acids. The DNA shown is the 45-base CDR3, in frame from base 1. V was cut back by 2 bases and J by 0 bases, leaving a gap of 11 bases between them. The germline V gene (reference sequence) sets CDR1 to GTSNPN and CDR2 to SVGIG. TCRbeta CDR3 regions were amplified from genomic DNA by means of the immunoSEQ Assay, a bias-controlled multiplex PCR. The study's own analysis went as follows. The number of nucleated cells in each sample was estimated by amplification of reference gene primers within the assay. Sequence reads were collapsed and filtered to measure the absolute abundance of every unique TCRbeta CDR3 rearrangement. For each sample, productive Simpson clonality was calculated by taking the square root of Simpson's diversity index across productive rearrangements. TCRdb took over this immuneACCESS table, retaining in-frame rearrangements with V and J assigned. Such tables are incomplete; in checked studies, under half of the missing clones stem from an unresolved V gene, and the remainder is unexplained. The DNA was the basis for D and trimming; V, J and clone size are from that table. This sample has 250,000 to 350,000 clones in its table, and around 85% of those were observed once. Roughly 1.6% of the sample rests with the top ten.

On the study overall, not on this receptor specifically: The amount of clinical and demographic metadata varied by source and participant and was provided uncurated.

One collaborating source in Seattle enrolled patients while the patients were actively infected and followed the patients over time throughout the course of disease. Whole blood was collected in K2EDTA tubes by collaborating institutions according to the institutions' own protocols. For TCRbeta analysis, collaborators shipped samples as frozen whole blood, isolated PBMCs, or DNA extracted from either of those sample types. The sequenced material came from peripheral blood. The receptor comes from a human donor with COVID-19, enrolled during active disease. The donor label of this sample is uncertain. The chain is assembled from TRBV30 and TRBJ1-3; D gene: possibly TRBD1, on 6 matching bases. The CDR3 corresponds to CAWSNEGDSGNTIYF. The DNA sequence is given as TGTGCCTGGAGTAACGAGGGGGACTCTGGAAACACCATATATTTT. Beyond the CDR3, the reference TRBV30 and TRBJ1-3 genes provide the residues; the full variable domain reads: SQTIHQWPATLVQPVGSPLSLECTVEGTSNPNLYWYRQAAGRGLQLLFYSVGIGQISSEVPQNLSASRPQDRQFILSSKKLLLSDSGFYLCAWSNEGDSGNTIYFGEGSWLTVV.